The 28 T cell receptor beta chains below all came from one sample that was sequenced in a study of blood T cell repertoires in COVID-19. The protocol was immunoSEQ multiplex PCR, while the TCRdb copy is restricted to in-frame clones and leaves out a portion. This sample has roughly 360,000 clones, with 81% found just once. Sequences were obtained from peripheral blood. The origin of the receptors is a human donor with acute or convalescent COVID-19. The donor label of this sample is uncertain.

The rearrangement uses TRBV15 and TRBJ2-1; 8 nucleotides match TRBD1. In germline, CDR1 is LNHNV, CDR2 YYDKDF (reference sequence). V lost 0 bases to trimming and J lost 9 bases; unmatched junction nucleotides: 13. The CDR3 sequence is 17 residues long. The CDR3 nucleotides read TGTGCCACCAGCAGAGATTTTGGAGACAGGGGTAACAGTGAGCAGTTCTTC. Its translation is CATSRDFGDRGNSEQFF.

This clone showed up just once. The chain is built from TRBV6-5 and TRBJ1-1, with 9 bases that match TRBD1. V dropped 6 bases and J dropped 4; count of bases not matched to a gene: 6. This CDR3 is built from 14 residues. The germline V gene encodes CDR1 MNHEY and CDR2 SVGAGI. The CDR3 coding sequence is TGTGCCAGCAGCCTGGACAGGGGAGGCACTGAAGCTTTCTTT. It is translated as CASSLDRGGTEAFF.

The V gene is TRBV28, the J gene TRBJ2-1; 8 bases are a match to TRBD1. Germline trimming cut 5 bases from V and 2 bases from J; bases unmatched to any gene: 5. Germline V gene lookup returns CDR1 MDHEN and CDR2 SYDVKM. This CDR3 region has 15 residues. The CDR3 loop is CASSTGGNTYNEQFF. The CDR3 DNA sequence: TGTGCCAGCAGTACAGGGGGAAACACCTACAATGAGCAGTTCTTC.

The chain has TRBV7-6 and TRBJ2-1; 11 bases line up with TRBD2. V lost 2 bases and J lost 6; bases outside the gene matches: 3. Germline assignment: CDR1 SGHVS and CDR2 FNYEAQ. The CDR3 sequence is 15 residues long. CDR3 DNA sequence: TGTGCCAGCAGCTTATTAGCGGGAGGGCTCAATGAGCAGTTCTTC. This translates into CASSLLAGGLNEQFF.

The chain uses TRBV28 and TRBJ1-4, with 8 bases matching TRBD1. Trimming cost V 6 bases and J 1 base; bases outside gene matches: 10. Germline loops: CDR1 MDHEN, CDR2 SYDVKM. The CDR3 spans 17 residues. The CDR3, as DNA: TGTGCCAGCAGCACACAGGGGGACGGAAAAACTAATGAAAAACTGTTTTTT. Its translation: CASSTQGDGKTNEKLFF. Variable domain in full (rest from reference TRBV28 and TRBJ1-4): DVKVTQSSRYLVKRTGEKVFLECVQDMDHENMFWYRQDPGLGLRLIYFSYDVKMKEKGDIPEGYSVSREKKERFSLILESASTNQTSMYLCASSTQGDGKTNEKLFFGSGTQLSVL.

The chain has TRBV18 and TRBJ1-2; D is undetermined. The germline V gene has CDR1 KGHSH and CDR2 LQKENI. The CDR3 has 14 amino acids. V gave up 3 bases and J gave up 8 bases, with 16 bases separating them. The CDR3 reads CASSPRRSREGYTF. The CDR3 DNA reads TGTGCCAGCTCACCGCGCCGGAGTCGGGAAGGCTACACCTTC. Full variable domain (remainder filled in from reference TRBV18 and TRBJ1-2): NAGVMQNPRHLVRRRGQEARLRCSPMKGHSHVYWYRQLPEEGLKFMVYLQKENIIDESGMPKERFSAEFPKEGPSILRIQQVVRGDSAAYFCASSPRRSREGYTFGSGTRLTVV.

The V call is TRBV29-1, the J call TRBJ2-3; TRBD2 matches 9 bases. In germline, CDR1 is SQVTM, CDR2 ANQGSEA. V gave up 4 bases and J gave up 1 base; unmatched junction bases: 0. This CDR3 is 13 amino acids long. The DNA of the CDR3 is TGCAGCGTTGGGACTAGCGGCACAGATACGCAGTATTTT. Translating it yields CSVGTSGTDTQYF.

This clone showed up just a few times. V usage is TRBV6-6 and J usage is TRBJ1-4, with TRBD1 matching 7 bases. This CDR3 is 15 amino acids long. After removal of 4 bases from V and 8 bases from J, the junction contained 10 bases not matched to a gene. Germline V gene lookup returns CDR1 MNHNY and CDR2 SVGAGI (reference sequence). The CDR3 here is CASSLTGVTGEKLFF. CDR3 DNA sequence: TGTGCCAGCAGTTTAACAGGGGTAACAGGAGAAAAACTGTTTTTT.

The chain is built from TRBV18 and TRBJ1-3; no clear D. Germline assignment: CDR1 KGHSH and CDR2 LQKENI. V was shortened by 5 bases and J by 0 bases, with 11 bases between the two germline ends. The CDR3 sequence is 15 residues long. The DNA of the CDR3 is TGTGCCAGCTCAGCCGGTTCTAGCTCTGGAAACACCATATATTTT. Protein sequence: CASSAGSSSGNTIYF.

The chain has TRBV6-5 and TRBJ1-5; D is possibly TRBD1 (6 bases). Germline CDR1 is MNHEY and CDR2 is SVGAGI. This CDR3 contains 14 residues. The V and J ends lost 4 bases and 4 bases respectively, with 11 bases between them. The CDR3 region has the DNA TGTGCCAGCAGTTTTCAGGGGAGAAATCAGCCCCAGCATTTT. Its translation: CASSFQGRNQPQHF.

The V gene is TRBV18, the J gene TRBJ1-5; D call uncertain. The CDR3 spans 15 residues. Trimming pared 1 base from V and 7 bases from J, leaving 14 bases between. The V gene's germline CDR1 is KGHSH and CDR2 LQKENI. CDR3 amino acids: CASSPQGGDQQPQHF. The CDR3 DNA reads TGTGCCAGCTCACCACAGGGAGGAGATCAACAGCCCCAGCATTTT.

V and J are TRBV5-8 and TRBJ1-5; D gene uncertain. There are 15 residues in the CDR3. CDR1 is SGHTS and CDR2 is YDEGEE in the germline V gene. Trimming shortened V by 1 base and J by 0 bases, and 8 bases separated the two germline ends. The CDR3 coding sequence is TGTGCCAGCAGCTTGAGGCAGGTTAGCAATCAGCCCCAGCATTTT. Its protein is CASSLRQVSNQPQHF.

This rearrangement joins TRBV2 to TRBJ2-7; TRBD2 is a possible D gene (6 bases). Deletions cut 6 bases from V and 2 bases from J, with 14 bases between. The germline V gene has CDR1 SNHLY and CDR2 FYNNEI. The CDR3 contains 14 residues. The CDR3 coding sequence is TGTGCCAGCAGGGGCAATTCGGGGGCCTACGAGCAGTACTTC. It specifies CASRGNSGAYEQYF. Variable domain in full (rest from reference TRBV2 and TRBJ2-7): EPEVTQTPSHQVTQMGQEVILRCVPISNHLYFYWYRQILGQKVEFLVSFYNNEISEKSEIFDDQFSVERPDGSNFTLKIRSTKLEDSAMYFCASRGNSGAYEQYFGPGTRLTVT.

This clone has a handful of counts. The chain combines TRBV3-1 (or the pseudogene TRBV3-2) with TRBJ2-3; unclear D gene. Trimming removed 5 bases at V and 5 bases at J, with 5 bases between. The CDR3 spans 11 residues. Germline CDR1 reads LGHDT; CDR2 reads YNNKEL (reference sequence). In DNA, the CDR3 is TGTGCCAGCAGCAACATAGATACGCAGTATTTT. Protein: CASSNIDTQYF.

This chain connects TRBV5-1 to TRBJ2-1, with 10 bases lining up with TRBD2. Germline V gene lookup returns CDR1 SGHRS and CDR2 YFSETQ. This CDR3 has 15 amino acids. J lost 13 bases, V lost 0 bases, and 10 bases had no gene match. The CDR3 DNA reads TGCGCCAGCAGCTTGGATTCTAGCGGGGGCCGCATACAGTTCTTC. It codes for CASSLDSSGGRIQFF.

The chain couples TRBV6-6 to TRBJ1-4; 7 nucleotides agree with TRBD1. This CDR3 comprises 15 residues. CDR1 MNHNY and CDR2 SVGAGI come from the germline V gene (reference sequence). Trimming took 6 bases from V and 8 from J; bases not matched to a gene: 12. The CDR3 coding sequence is TGTGCCAGCAGCCAATTGACAGGGTCAGAGGAAAAACTGTTTTTT. Translated: CASSQLTGSEEKLFF.

The chain links TRBV6-6 to TRBJ2-5; possible D gene TRBD2, 6 bases. The CDR3 covers 15 residues. The ends were cut back, 4 bases at V and 4 bases at J, with 16 bases in the middle. The V gene's germline CDR1 is MNHNY and CDR2 SVGAGI (reference sequence). CDR3 region: CASSSPGTSLETQYF. CDR3 in DNA: TGTGCCAGCAGTTCGCCAGGGACTTCTTTAGAGACCCAGTACTTC.

This sequence joins TRBV7-9 and TRBJ2-5, with 7 bases lining up with TRBD2. V shed 3 bases, J shed 2 bases, and the junction held 12 bases outside the gene matches. CDR3 length: 17 residues. Germline V CDR1 and CDR2: SEHNR, FQNEAQ (reference sequence). The DNA for the CDR3 is TGTGCCAGCAGCTTTTCACGAGTAGTGGGGGGGCAAGAGACCCAGTACTTC. Translation: CASSFSRVVGGQETQYF. The full variable domain, with the rest looked up from reference TRBV7-9 and TRBJ2-5, is DTGVSQNPRHKITKRGQNVTFRCDPISEHNRLYWYRQTLGQGPEFLTYFQNEAQLEKSRLLSDRFSAERPKGSFSTLEIQRTEQGDSAMYLCASSFSRVVGGQETQYFGPGTRLLVL.

This clone has at least ten counts. This rearrangement joins TRBV6-6 to TRBJ1-3; D possibly corresponds to TRBD1 (6 bases). This CDR3 region has 17 residues. Trimming shortened V by 6 bases and J by 2 bases, and 20 bases separated the two germline ends. Germline CDR1 and CDR2: MNHNY and SVGAGI (reference sequence). CDR3: CASRRLWGPGAGNTIYF. CDR3 coding DNA: TGTGCCAGCAGGCGACTCTGGGGTCCAGGGGCTGGAAACACCATATATTTT.

The table lists this clone with a count of one. The rearrangement links TRBV5-1 to TRBJ1-6, with 7 bases fitting TRBD1. Per the germline V gene, CDR1 is SGHRS and CDR2 is YFSETQ. This CDR3 spans 14 amino acids. V dropped 4 bases and J dropped 8; count of bases not matched to a gene: 6. The CDR3 nucleotides are TGCGCCAGCAGCCAGGGGGTACAGGATTCACCCCTCCACTTT. Translating gives CASSQGVQDSPLHF.

The chain combines TRBV5-6 with TRBJ2-7, with 9 bases matching TRBD1. V trimming: 2 bases; J trimming: 4 bases; junction bases outside the gene matches: 4. Germline V CDR1 and CDR2: SGHDT, YYEEEE. This CDR3 is built from 14 residues. DNA for the CDR3: TGTGCCAGCAGCTTCCAGACAGGGGGGTACGAGCAGTACTTC. Translation gives CASSFQTGGYEQYF.

The chain recombines TRBV19 with TRBJ2-7, with 8 bases identical to TRBD1. This CDR3 comprises 15 residues. Germline assignment: CDR1 LNHDA and CDR2 SQIVND (reference sequence). V shed 7 bases, J shed 0 bases, and the junction held 8 bases outside the gene matches. In nucleotides, the CDR3 is TGTGCCAGTACCCCCTCGGACAGGGCCTCCTACGAGCAGTACTTC. As protein: CASTPSDRASYEQYF.

The gene calls are TRBV2 and TRBJ1-3; D is unresolved. Germline V gene sequence: CDR1 SNHLY, CDR2 FYNNEI. The CDR3 is made up of 15 amino acids. V lost 3 bases to trimming and J lost 2 bases, with 11 bases between them. CDR3 sequence: CASSDPRRAGNTIYF. The DNA of the CDR3 is TGTGCCAGCAGTGATCCCAGGAGGGCTGGAAACACCATATATTTT.

The CDR3: CASSQGTGTLGEQFF. The CDR3 DNA is TGTGCCAGCTCACAAGGGACCGGGACACTGGGTGAGCAGTTCTTC. V usage is TRBV18 and J usage is TRBJ2-1, with D possibly being TRBD1 (6 bases). The ends were cut back, 4 bases at V and 9 bases at J, with 19 bases in the middle. Germline V gene sequence: CDR1 KGHSH, CDR2 LQKENI. The CDR3 contains 15 residues. The variable domain in full, completed from reference TRBV18 and TRBJ2-1, reads NAGVMQNPRHLVRRRGQEARLRCSPMKGHSHVYWYRQLPEEGLKFMVYLQKENIIDESGMPKERFSAEFPKEGPSILRIQQVVRGDSAAYFCASSQGTGTLGEQFFGPGTRLTVL.

The V gene is TRBV11-2, the J gene TRBJ1-1, with D perhaps TRBD1 (5 bases). Germline V CDR1 and CDR2: SGHAT, FQNNGV. The CDR3 sequence is 17 residues long. The V end was cut by 5 bases, the J end by 4 bases, with 23 bases between. The CDR3 bases are TGTGCCAGCAGCAAAAGTCGCGGCAGCCTCGGGGGCACTGAAGCTTTCTTT. This translates into CASSKSRGSLGGTEAFF.

V gene TRBV30 combines with J gene TRBJ2-3, with D perhaps matching TRBD1 (5 bases). V lost 0 bases to trimming and J lost 4 bases, with 11 bases between them. The CDR3 loop spans 14 amino acids. Germline CDR1 GTSNPN, CDR2 SVGIG (reference sequence). The CDR3 DNA reads as TGTGCCTGGAGTGTAGCCAGGGCGGCAGATACGCAGTATTTT. Encoded protein: CAWSVARAADTQYF.

In this sample, this clone turned up once. The CDR3 protein is CASSLEGQGYNEQFF. The CDR3 DNA reads TGTGCCAGCAGTTTAGAGGGACAGGGGTACAATGAGCAGTTCTTC. The rearrangement joins TRBV27 to TRBJ2-1; 10 positions match TRBD1. Losses at the gene ends were 2 bases for V and 4 bases for J; bases not matched to a gene: 2. CDR1 MNHEY and CDR2 SMNVEV come from the germline V gene (reference sequence). This CDR3 is built from 15 residues.

The V call is TRBV9, the J call TRBJ1-1; D is unclear. This CDR3 spans 13 amino acids. V was shortened by 2 bases and J by 3 bases, with 8 bases between the two germline ends. The germline CDR1 and CDR2 sequences are SGDLS and YYNGEE. The CDR3 region has the DNA TGTGCCAGCAGCGTTACCAGGTACACTGAAGCTTTCTTT. Its protein product is CASSVTRYTEAFF.